This record looks at one T cell receptor (beta chain) sequence and its context. Ten or more counts support this clonotype. No cognate antigen has been identified for it. Within one base of it there is no much larger clone, and no base qualities were kept. This sample is drawn from a study of T cell repertoires in cytomegalovirus infection (dated by TCRdb to the late 2010s). Study-level background: Recently identified HLA-C-restricted CMV epitopes, whose presentation resists viral immunomodulation, were targeted by peptide stimulations together with well-studied HLA-B-restricted epitopes. The HLA type of each donor mattered for the analysis, because public TCR beta signatures pointed to carriage of CMV infection along with the matching HLA type. Results and caveats for the whole study, not just this receptor: Carriers of CMV infection plus the relevant HLA type were discriminated by the cumulative frequency of public TCR beta family members in the study cohort and in an independent roughly 380-donor cohort. In the ex vivo response, HLA-C-restricted CMV-specific TCR beta clonotypes were dominant, and in two of eight donors the single most frequent clonotype came from this HLA-C-restricted group.

Based on the germline V gene, the CDR1 and CDR2 sequences are SGHTA and FQGNSA. Taken from cysteine to phenylalanine, the CDR3 has 14 residues. Only the CDR3 region is kept as DNA, spanning 42 bases read in frame from base 1. V lost 5 bases and J lost 4 bases; the stretch between them is 14 bases long. TCRdb lists the instrument as Illumina HiSeq 1500. Starting from the raw public reads, TCRdb applied fastp trimming at Q25, assembled clones with MiXCR and retained in-frame beta chains. CDR3 protein sequences are deduplicated, and each keeps its most common genes and DNA. Within this sample are 300,000 or so distinct CDR3 sequences, with 20% to 25% of them counted one time only. The ten largest clones capture about 14% of the sample. In the paper's terms, the treatment or condition label means: in vitro stimulation with specific CMV peptide epitopes to enrich CMV-specific T cells.

The sequenced sample was cultured PBMCs, obtained from culture after CMV antigen stimulation. The TCR comes from a human donor in good health (CMV status not recorded). Some clones in this sample may be carry-over from other donors' samples. The chain joins TRBV7-2 to TRBJ1-2; TRBD1 might be the D gene, on 5 matching bases. The nucleotide sequence reads TGTGCCAGCAGCACAGACCGACAGAGCTATGGCTACACCTTC. Protein translation: CASSTDRQSYGYTF.